Following are 16 T cell receptor beta chains from one sample sequenced in a study of CD4+ T cells in melanoma. Assay: immunoSEQ multiplex PCR; the TCRdb copy retains only in-frame clones and omits some. The table lists more than 9,000 clones, approximately 71% of them singletons. The sample taken for sequencing was cells from a culture (not recorded whether cultured in vitro). The receptor set was obtained from a human donor with melanoma.

This chain uses TRBV13 with TRBJ1-2; 7 bases are a match to TRBD1. Per the germline V gene, CDR1 is PRHDT and CDR2 is FYEKMQ (reference sequence). V shed 5 bases and J 4 bases; nucleotides not matched to a gene: 10. The CDR3 is 15 residues long. This CDR3 reads CASSLQGMESYGYTF. The CDR3 region has the DNA TGTGCCAGCAGCCTACAGGGGATGGAAAGCTATGGCTACACCTTC.

The gene calls are TRBV5-1 and TRBJ1-2, with a possible D match to TRBD1 (5 bases). Germline V lookup: CDR1 SGHRS, CDR2 YFSETQ. This CDR3 comprises 15 residues. Trimming shortened V by 4 bases and J by 5 bases, and 18 bases separated the two germline ends. The chain's CDR3 is CASSPGPLNSYGYTF. CDR3 nucleotide sequence: TGCGCCAGCAGCCCGGGACCGCTGAATTCTTATGGCTACACCTTC.

The chain employs TRBV29-1 and TRBJ2-7, with TRBD1 matching 8 bases. Germline values: CDR1 SQVTM, CDR2 ANQGSEA. The CDR3 covers 14 residues. J lost 6 bases, V lost 4 bases, and 11 bases had no gene match. This chain's CDR3 is CSVVTWTGSSEQYF. The CDR3 DNA sequence: TGCAGCGTTGTTACGTGGACAGGGTCTTCCGAGCAGTACTTC.

The chain joins TRBV30 to TRBJ2-7; D is undetermined. The V and J ends lost 2 bases and 2 bases respectively, with 4 bases between them. Germline loops: CDR1 GTSNPN, CDR2 SVGIG (reference sequence). The CDR3 is 11 residues long. CDR3 coding DNA: TGTGCCTGGAGTACCACCTACGAGCAGTACTTC. Protein product: CAWSTTYEQYF.

This sequence joins TRBV6-1 and TRBJ2-7; 10 bases align to TRBD1. CDR3 length: 13 residues. CDR1 and CDR2 (germline): MNHNS, SASEGT. Unmatched junction bases numbered 2, after V lost 8 bases and J lost 1 base. The CDR3 sequence is CASRDRGSYEQYF. The CDR3 region has the DNA TGTGCCAGCCGGGACAGGGGATCCTACGAGCAGTACTTC.

This chain links TRBV2 with TRBJ2-2, with D perhaps matching TRBD1 (6 bases). V was trimmed by 5 bases and J by 3 bases, leaving 16 bases between them. Per germline, CDR1 SNHLY and CDR2 FYNNEI. The CDR3 length is 16 residues. In DNA form, the CDR3 reads TGTGCCAGCAGTTCACAGGGCCCCGTGTACACCGGGGAGCTGTTTTTT. Its translation is CASSSQGPVYTGELFF.

This clone occurred once. This chain uses TRBV7-9 with TRBJ2-2, with 7 bases aligning to TRBD1. The CDR3 is made up of 18 amino acids. CDR1 is SEHNR and CDR2 is FQNEAQ in the germline V gene (reference sequence). V lost 10 bases and J lost 4; bases outside the gene matches: 21. CDR3 in amino acids: CATIHPGQLTLRTGELFF. DNA of the CDR3: TGTGCCACAATCCACCCGGGACAGCTAACCCTGCGCACCGGGGAGCTGTTTTTT. The full variable domain, its missing parts supplied by reference TRBV7-9 and TRBJ2-2, is DTGVSQNPRHKITKRGQNVTFRCDPISEHNRLYWYRQTLGQGPEFLTYFQNEAQLEKSRLLSDRFSAERPKGSFSTLEIQRTEQGDSAMYLCATIHPGQLTLRTGELFFGEGSRLTVL.

The CDR3 DNA follows: TGCGCCAGCAGGACTAGCGGAAGCACAGATACGCAGTATTTT. As protein: CASRTSGSTDTQYF. The J gene is TRBJ2-3, the V gene TRBV5-1; 9 bases map to TRBD2. In germline, CDR1 is SGHRS, CDR2 YFSETQ. CDR3 length equals 14 residues. Trimming removed 5 bases from V and 0 bases from J; junction bases left unmatched: 1.

This rearrangement joins TRBV15 to TRBJ1-2; D gene uncertain. The CDR3 is 13 amino acids. Trimming stripped 3 bases from V and 3 bases from J, with 8 bases between. CDR1 is LNHNV, CDR2 YYDKDF, per germline (reference sequence). CDR3 sequence (DNA): TGTGCCACCAGCAGTACAGTTTACTATGGCTACACCTTC. Translated: CATSSTVYYGYTF.

In this sample, this clone turned up a few times. The V call is TRBV5-1, the J call TRBJ1-2, with D hard to call. This CDR3 contains 12 residues. The germline CDR1 and CDR2 sequences are SGHRS and YFSETQ. V was cut by 4 bases and J by 7 bases, with 11 bases left in between. The CDR3 region is CASSLDATGYTF. CDR3 bases: TGCGCCAGCAGCCTCGACGCTACTGGCTACACCTTC.

The genes are TRBV5-1 and TRBJ2-5, with D unresolved. The CDR3 extends over 13 amino acids. The V gene lost 2 bases and the J gene lost 1 base, with 6 bases spanning the gap. Germline V gene lookup returns CDR1 SGHRS and CDR2 YFSETQ. In DNA, the CDR3 is TGCGCCAGCAGCTTTATGGCCCAAGAGACCCAGTACTTC. It is translated as CASSFMAQETQYF.

This clone turned up a few times. The chain is built from TRBV7-9 and TRBJ1-3, with D perhaps matching TRBD1 (6 bases). V lost 2 bases and J 0 bases, leaving 11 bases between the germline ends. The germline V gene encodes CDR1 SEHNR and CDR2 FQNEAQ (reference sequence). This CDR3 comprises 16 residues. The chain's CDR3 is CASSLWGASSGNTIYF. In nucleotides, the CDR3 is TGTGCCAGCAGCTTATGGGGGGCGTCCTCTGGAAACACCATATATTTT.

In its sample, this clone was seen once. The chain carries TRBV6-1 and TRBJ2-5; 9 bases match TRBD1. The CDR3 covers 13 residues. With 7 bases clipped from V and 7 bases from J, the junction kept 7 bases outside the gene matches. In germline, CDR1 is MNHNS, CDR2 SASEGT. CDR3: CASTLQGAVTQYF. CDR3 bases: TGTGCCAGCACCTTACAGGGGGCAGTGACCCAGTACTTC.

This clone was detected only once. The CDR3 sequence is CASSLLGQSNTGELFF. The CDR3 DNA follows: TGTGCCAGCAGCTTACTAGGACAGTCGAACACCGGGGAGCTGTTTTTT. V gene TRBV7-8 combines with J gene TRBJ2-2; possibly TRBD1 for D (6 bases). V was clipped by 2 bases and J by 0 bases, with 10 bases between them. Germline CDR1 is SGHVS and CDR2 is FQNEAQ. This CDR3 region has 16 residues.

This sequence joins TRBV5-1 and TRBJ1-1; D is unresolved. In germline, CDR1 is SGHRS, CDR2 YFSETQ. This CDR3 contains 13 residues. V gave up 0 bases and J gave up 4 bases, with 7 bases separating them. The CDR3 coding sequence is TGCGCCAGCAGCTTGGTGCCGGGCACTGAAGCTTTCTTT. It translates to CASSLVPGTEAFF.

CDR3 sequence reads: CSVFTYEQYF. CDR3 nucleotide sequence: TGCAGCGTATTCACCTACGAGCAGTACTTC. The chain carries TRBV29-1 and TRBJ2-7; D is unresolved. V lost 6 bases and J lost 2, with 5 bases in between. CDR1 is SQVTM and CDR2 is ANQGSEA in the germline V gene. The CDR3 runs 10 residues.